The TCR beta chain under discussion was sequenced for a study of CD4 T cells in relation to SARS-CoV-2 and coronaviruses. Study results and limitations: The assay detects memory recall responses, not culture-primed primary responses.

Details on this clone: Its antigen is still unknown.

V was clipped by 7 bases and J by 1 base; unmatched bases: 14. The V gene's germline CDR1 is SEHNR and CDR2 FQNEAQ (reference sequence). The CDR3 is 18 amino acids. Naive and memory CD4+ T cell DNA was deep-sequenced without culture. Sequenced by immunoSEQ multiplex PCR; TCRdb stores in-frame clones only, minus some. In the table there are about 38,000 clones, roughly 90% of which are singletons. Naive and memory CD4+ T cells were separated from cryopreserved PBMCs. Sequencing was carried out using memory CD4+ T cells from PBMCs. This clonotype originated in an adult with COVID-19. V is TRBV7-9 and J is TRBJ2-3; the match to TRBD2 covers 10 bases. The CDR3 protein is CASTGGTLSGGRTDTQYF. CDR3 DNA: TGTGCCAGCACCGGGGGAACACTTAGCGGGGGGCGCACAGATACGCAGTATTTT. Complete variable domain (other parts from reference TRBV7-9 and TRBJ2-3): DTGVSQNPRHKITKRGQNVTFRCDPISEHNRLYWYRQTLGQGPEFLTYFQNEAQLEKSRLLSDRFSAERPKGSFSTLEIQRTEQGDSAMYLCASTGGTLSGGRTDTQYFGPGTRLTVL.